One and the same sample provided the 26 T cell receptor beta chains below, sequenced in a study of T cells in localized non-small cell lung cancer. The method was immunoSEQ multiplex PCR; TCRdb's version includes in-frame clones alone and lacks a portion of them. The sample yields approximately 15,000 clones, around 87% seen once. The source was peripheral blood mononuclear cells, collected before any cancer treatment. The receptors here all came from a male donor older than 55 with stage II lung adenocarcinoma.

The chain couples TRBV7-9 to TRBJ1-1; D is ambiguous. The CDR3 has 12 amino acids. The V end lost 4 bases, the J end lost 3 bases, and 6 bases lay between the germline ends. Germline values: CDR1 SEHNR, CDR2 FQNEAQ (reference sequence). CDR3 nucleotide sequence: TGTGCCAGCAGCTCTAAGCACACTGAAGCTTTCTTT. This encodes CASSSKHTEAFF. The entire variable domain, with the rest obtained from reference TRBV7-9 and TRBJ1-1, is as follows: DTGVSQNPRHKITKRGQNVTFRCDPISEHNRLYWYRQTLGQGPEFLTYFQNEAQLEKSRLLSDRFSAERPKGSFSTLEIQRTEQGDSAMYLCASSSKHTEAFFGQGTRLTVV.

In nucleotides, the CDR3 is TGTGCCAGCAGTTTCCCAGCGAACACTGAAGCTTTCTTT. This encodes CASSFPANTEAFF. The chain has TRBV28 and TRBJ1-1; D gene unclear. The CDR3 sequence is 13 residues long. CDR1 is MDHEN, CDR2 SYDVKM, per germline. With 3 bases removed from V and 1 base from J, the gap between germline ends came to 6 bases.

This chain links TRBV5-1 with TRBJ2-3; 8 nucleotides match TRBD2. CDR1 SGHRS and CDR2 YFSETQ come from the germline V gene. Unmatched junction bases numbered 5, after V lost 2 bases and J lost 3 bases. The CDR3 is 15 amino acids. The DNA of the CDR3 is TGCGCCAGCAGCTTTAGCGGGAAGGGAACAGATACGCAGTATTTT. Amino acids: CASSFSGKGTDTQYF.

CDR3 in amino acids: CASSYRGETQYF. The CDR3 region has the DNA TGTGCCAGCAGTTACAGGGGGGAGACCCAGTACTTC. This chain links TRBV6-6 with TRBJ2-5, with D possibly matching TRBD1 (6 bases). The CDR3 extends over 12 amino acids. Trimming took 2 bases from V and 5 from J, leaving 6 bases between them. Germline V CDR1 and CDR2: MNHNY, SVGAGI (reference sequence).

This clone showed up just a few times. The chain is built from TRBV19 and TRBJ1-1, with D maybe TRBD1 (6 bases). The V and J ends lost 3 bases and 2 bases respectively, with 10 bases between them. The V gene's germline CDR1 is LNHDA and CDR2 SQIVND (reference sequence). This CDR3 region has 14 residues. CDR3 DNA: TGTGCCAGTAGTATCCGCAGGGGTAACACTGAAGCTTTCTTT. Translating it yields CASSIRRGNTEAFF.

The genes are TRBV11-3 and TRBJ2-1, with D unresolved. The V gene's germline CDR1 is SGHNT and CDR2 YENEEA. V was pared by 1 base and J by 7 bases, with 14 bases between. The CDR3 sequence is 15 residues long. The CDR3 protein is CASSLGWNTKNEQFF. The CDR3 DNA sequence: TGTGCCAGCAGCTTAGGATGGAATACGAAAAATGAGCAGTTCTTC. The entire variable domain, with the rest obtained from reference TRBV11-3 and TRBJ2-1, is as follows: EAGVVQSPRYKIIEKKQPVAFWCNPISGHNTLYWYLQNLGQGPELLIRYENEEAVDDSQLPKDRFSAERLKGVDSTLKIQPAELGDSAVYLCASSLGWNTKNEQFFGPGTRLTVL.

The chain employs TRBV2 and TRBJ1-4; tentatively, D is TRBD1 (5 bases). V lost 7 bases and J 4 bases, leaving 13 bases between the germline ends. In germline, CDR1 is SNHLY, CDR2 FYNNEI. The CDR3 covers 14 residues. The CDR3 loop is CASTLGGINEKLFF. The CDR3 nucleotides read TGTGCCAGCACTCTCGGGGGAATTAATGAAAAACTGTTTTTT.

V gene TRBV15 combines with J gene TRBJ2-3; D may be TRBD1 (6 bases). V dropped 1 base and J dropped 6 bases, with 17 bases sitting between them. Germline V gene data show CDR1 as LNHNV and CDR2 as YYDKDF (reference sequence). This CDR3 has 16 residues. CDR3 loop: CATSRADSTYVDTQYF. The CDR3 DNA reads as TGTGCCACCAGCAGAGCGGACAGCACGTATGTGGATACGCAGTATTTT.

The chain links TRBV10-3 to TRBJ2-1; tentatively, D is TRBD1 or TRBD2 (6 bases each). The germline CDR1 and CDR2 sequences are ENHRY and SYGVKD. V gave up 2 bases and J gave up 0 bases, with 11 bases separating them. The CDR3 runs 16 residues. In DNA form, the CDR3 reads TGTGCCATCAGTGAGGGGGGGCGCTTCTCCTACAATGAGCAGTTCTTC. This encodes CAISEGGRFSYNEQFF.

As regards this clone: The sample holds other DNA sequences that translate to the same CDR3. This CDR3 reads CASSEQSRPNTEAFF. The CDR3 DNA sequence: TGTGCCAGCAGTGAACAGAGTCGCCCGAACACTGAAGCTTTCTTT. The chain joins TRBV2 to TRBJ1-1; D gene ambiguous. This CDR3 comprises 15 residues. Germline V gene data show CDR1 as SNHLY and CDR2 as FYNNEI. The germline V and J ends were trimmed by 2 bases and 1 base, with 11 bases remaining between them. Drawing the rest from reference TRBV2 and TRBJ1-1, the complete variable domain is EPEVTQTPSHQVTQMGQEVILRCVPISNHLYFYWYRQILGQKVEFLVSFYNNEISEKSEIFDDQFSVERPDGSNFTLKIRSTKLEDSAMYFCASSEQSRPNTEAFFGQGTRLTVV.

The chain carries TRBV7-2 and TRBJ2-7, with TRBD2 identical over 10 bases. The CDR3 has 17 residues. From germline, CDR1 is SGHTA and CDR2 FQGNSA. The V gene end was trimmed by 1 base and the J gene end by 5 bases; junction bases not matched to a gene: 11. The CDR3: CASSLEFLASGSHEQYF. The CDR3 DNA is TGTGCCAGCAGCTTAGAGTTTTTGGCTAGCGGGAGTCACGAGCAGTACTTC.

The chain joins TRBV6-1 to TRBJ2-7; D is unresolved. With 5 bases removed from V and 4 bases from J, the gap between germline ends came to 6 bases. Germline V gives CDR1 MNHNS, CDR2 SASEGT. CDR3 size: 11 residues. CDR3 amino acids: CASSSLYEQYF. CDR3 DNA sequence: TGTGCCAGCAGTTCTCTGTACGAGCAGTACTTC.

CDR3 DNA: TGCAGCGTGGCTCGGGGGAACACTGAAGCTTTCTTT. This sequence encodes CSVARGNTEAFF. The chain is built from TRBV29-1 and TRBJ1-1; D not resolved. Germline CDR1 is SQVTM and CDR2 is ANQGSEA. CDR3 length equals 12 residues. V was trimmed by 6 bases and J by 1 base, leaving 9 bases between them.

The chain carries TRBV5-1 and TRBJ2-2; tentatively, D is TRBD1 (5 bases). V was cut by 8 bases and J by 7 bases, with 12 bases left in between. The germline V gene has CDR1 SGHRS and CDR2 YFSETQ. The CDR3 length is 12 residues. The CDR3 reads CASSPQGGELFF. The CDR3, as DNA: TGCGCCAGTAGCCCGCAGGGCGGGGAGCTGTTTTTT.

The chain couples TRBV11-3 to TRBJ2-2, with 9 nucleotides matching TRBD1. CDR1 and CDR2 from the germline V gene are SGHNT and YENEEA. The CDR3 consists of 16 residues. V dropped 5 bases and J dropped 4; count of bases not matched to a gene: 8. The DNA for the CDR3 is TGTGCCAGCAGCCTCTACAGGACAGGGGTCACCGGGGAGCTGTTTTTT. It specifies CASSLYRTGVTGELFF.

V gene TRBV6-5 combines with J gene TRBJ2-5; 7 nucleotides align to TRBD1. The assigned J gene may be wrong: the sequence end matches TRBJ2-7 better. Germline CDR1 MNHEY, CDR2 SVGAGI. The CDR3 spans 15 residues. CDR3 DNA: TGTGCCAGCAGTTACTCCTGGACAGGAGGAGTCGAGCAGTACTTC. This codes for CASSYSWTGGVEQYF.

The chain joins TRBV27 to TRBJ1-1; 9 nucleotides line up with TRBD1. This CDR3 region has 15 residues. V dropped 0 bases and J dropped 4; count of bases not matched to a gene: 3. Germline V CDR1 and CDR2: MNHEY, SMNVEV (reference sequence). Here the CDR3 DNA reads TGTGCCAGCAGTTTATCGGGGACAGGGCTCACTGAAGCTTTCTTT. It is translated as CASSLSGTGLTEAFF.

V and J are TRBV28 and TRBJ2-1; TRBD1 matches 7 bases. The CDR3 sequence is 18 residues long. Germline assignment: CDR1 MDHEN and CDR2 SYDVKM. J gave up 7 bases and V 3 bases, and 18 bases lay outside the gene matches. The CDR3 spells CASSFWGRGRGSPNEQFF. The CDR3 nucleotides are TGTGCCAGCAGTTTTTGGGGAAGGGGCAGGGGGTCCCCAAATGAGCAGTTCTTC.

The chain's CDR3 is CASSRNYNEQFF. In DNA, the CDR3 is TGTGCCAGCAGCCGCAATTACAATGAGCAGTTCTTC. The chain has TRBV7-6 and TRBJ2-1, with unresolved D. CDR1 SGHVS and CDR2 FNYEAQ come from the germline V gene. V gave up 5 bases and J gave up 4 bases, with 6 bases separating them. The CDR3 is made up of 12 amino acids.

This clone was seen more than once but under ten times. This chain connects TRBV5-6 to TRBJ1-5, with a weak D call TRBD1 (5 bases). Germline V gene sequence: CDR1 SGHDT, CDR2 YYEEEE. The CDR3 runs 18 residues. The V and J ends lost 4 bases and 2 bases respectively, with 22 bases between them. CDR3 DNA sequence: TGTGCCAGCAGCAGGGCAAAGGGGCGATCATATGGCAATCAGCCCCAGCATTTT. Translation: CASSRAKGRSYGNQPQHF. Complete variable domain (other parts from reference TRBV5-6 and TRBJ1-5): DAGVTQSPTHLIKTRGQQVTLRCSPKSGHDTVSWYQQALGQGPQFIFQYYEEEERQRGNFPDRFSGHQFPNYSSELNVNALLLGDSALYLCASSRAKGRSYGNQPQHFGDGTRLSIL.

The V call is TRBV7-2, the J call TRBJ2-7, with D perhaps matching TRBD2 (6 bases). The germline CDR1 and CDR2 sequences are SGHTA and FQGNSA. The CDR3 runs 15 residues. V lost 5 bases, J lost 4 bases, and 18 bases lay in between. CDR3 bases: TGTGCCAGCAGCCCTACCGGACGCGGGGCTTACGAGCAGTACTTC. This sequence encodes CASSPTGRGAYEQYF. Combining the CDR3 with reference TRBV7-2 and TRBJ2-7 gives the whole variable domain GAGVSQSPSNKVTEKGKDVELRCDPISGHTALYWYRQSLGQGLEFLIYFQGNSAPDKSGLPSDRFSAERTGGSVSTLTIQRTQQEDSAVYLCASSPTGRGAYEQYFGPGTRLTVT.

The gene calls are TRBV27 and TRBJ2-7; perhaps TRBD2 as D (5 bases). Trimming took off 4 bases at V and 5 bases at J, with 12 bases between the two ends. The germline V gene has CDR1 MNHEY and CDR2 SMNVEV (reference sequence). CDR3 length equals 13 residues. In DNA form, the CDR3 reads TGTGCCAGCAGTTCCCTCGGGGTAAACGAGCAGTACTTC. Amino acid sequence: CASSSLGVNEQYF.

V is TRBV28 and J is TRBJ2-5, with 9 bases matching TRBD1. Germline V CDR1 and CDR2: MDHEN, SYDVKM. The ends lost 9 bases at V and 5 bases at J; junction bases unmatched: 7. This CDR3 region has 13 residues. The DNA of the CDR3 is TGTGCCAGTTCTACAGGGGGCTTGGAGACCCAGTACTTC. Residues: CASSTGGLETQYF.

This rearrangement joins TRBV14 to TRBJ2-7; 7 nucleotides line up with TRBD1. Germline V gene lookup returns CDR1 SGHDN and CDR2 FVKESK. V dropped 5 bases and J dropped 0; count of bases not matched to a gene: 7. This CDR3 is built from 15 residues. The CDR3 DNA follows: TGTGCCAGCAGCTTAAGCCCAGGGGGCTCCTACGAGCAGTACTTC. This gives the protein CASSLSPGGSYEQYF. Complete variable domain (other parts from reference TRBV14 and TRBJ2-7): EAGVTQFPSHSVIEKGQTVTLRCDPISGHDNLYWYRRVMGKEIKFLLHFVKESKQDESGMPNNRFLAERTGGTYSTLKVQPAELEDSGVYFCASSLSPGGSYEQYFGPGTRLTVT.

The J gene is TRBJ1-1, the V gene TRBV6-5; D ambiguous. Between the trimmed V and J ends, which lost 6 bases and 10 bases, there was a span of 12 bases. This CDR3 has 11 residues. CDR1 MNHEY and CDR2 SVGAGI come from the germline V gene. The CDR3 DNA is TGTGCCAGCAGGACGGCTGCGCGAGCTTTCTTT. Protein: CASRTAARAFF.

The rearrangement uses TRBV7-9 and TRBJ2-7, with a weak D call TRBD2 (5 bases). The CDR3 contains 14 residues. V lost 5 bases, J lost 1 base, and 12 bases lay in between. Germline lookup yields CDR1 SEHNR and CDR2 FQNEAQ (reference sequence). The CDR3 is CASSLDGLSYEQYF. The DNA of the CDR3 is TGTGCCAGCAGCCTGGACGGACTTTCCTACGAGCAGTACTTC.